The rows below give T cell receptor beta chains drawn from one sample of a study of Ad26.COV2.S vaccination and SARS-CoV-2 variants. The assay was immunoSEQ multiplex PCR, and TCRdb's table has in-frame clones only and misses some. The sample yields some 450,000 clones, roughly 88% seen once. The sequenced sample was peripheral blood, obtained in a trial of Ad26.COV2.S vaccine versus placebo. The receptors stem from a person aged 18-60 years who received the Ad26.COV2.S COVID-19 vaccine or a placebo. Each CDR3 is given with its conserved first and last residue. A D gene is named only where the DNA matches it firmly. A clone size is listed for some rows: how often the clone was seen (once, few, many), or a class if it is expanded.

. TRBJ1-6 . TRBV5-4 TGTGCCAGCAGCTTACAGGGCCTTTATAATTCACCCCTCCACTTT CASSLQGLYNSPLHF
TRBD1 TRBJ1-3 once TRBV28 TGTGCCAGCAGTCCTGACAGGGCTGGAAACACCATATATTTT CASSPDRAGNTIYF
. TRBJ2-2 . TRBV5-1 TGCGCCAGCAGCTTGGTTCGGCACACCGGGGAGCTGTTTTTT CASSLVRHTGELFF
TRBD1 TRBJ1-4 . TRBV2 TGTGCCAGCAGTGACGGAGGCGGGACAGGGGGCGCATGGACTAATGAAAAACTGTTTTTT CASSDGGGTGGAWTNEKLFF
. TRBJ2-1 . TRBV18 TGTGCCAGCTCACCACGTCTGTCTAGTGGGGGCAATGAGCAGTTCTTC CASSPRLSSGGNEQFF
TRBD2 TRBJ2-1 . TRBV5-1 TGCGCCAGCAGCTTGGGTGGCGGGAGGGCCCTCTCCAATGAGCAGTTCTTC CASSLGGGRALSNEQFF
TRBD2 TRBJ2-3 . TRBV7-3 TGTGCCAGCAGCTTAGGCCTAGCGGAGAACACAGATACGCAGTATTTT CASSLGLAENTDTQYF
. TRBJ2-2 . TRBV10-3 TGTGCCATCAGTGATTGGGGGACTACCGGGGAGCTGTTTTTT CAISDWGTTGELFF
. TRBJ2-2 . TRBV14 TGTGCCAGCAGCCAAGATGGAGGGGGCCCCACCGGGGAGCTGTTTTTT CASSQDGGGPTGELFF
TRBD2 TRBJ2-3 once TRBV27 TGTGCCAGCAGTTTAACGGCCGGGGGGGGCAATACGCAGTATTTT CASSLTAGGGNTQYF
TRBD1 TRBJ2-1 . TRBV6-4 TGTGCCAGCACCGTACCGGGACAGAAAGTAGGGATTACCGATGAGCAGTTCTTC CASTVPGQKVGITDEQFF
TRBD1 TRBJ1-6 . TRBV14 TGTGCCAGCAGCTTCGACAGGGGAGGGTCACCCCTCCACTTT CASSFDRGGSPLHF
TRBD2 TRBJ2-7 . TRBV28 TGTGCCAGCAGAACTCTTCTAGCGGGAGAAACCCCGTACTTC CASRTLLAGETPYF
TRBD1 TRBJ2-2 . TRBV7-9 TGTGCCAGCAGAGCACAGGGGGCCGTCGGGGAGCTGTTTTTT CASRAQGAVGELFF
. TRBJ1-3 . TRBV10-3 TGTGCCATCAGTGAGTTCAGACTCGGAAACACCATATATTTT CAISEFRLGNTIYF
. TRBJ1-1 . TRBV9 TGTGCCAGCAGCCCCCGGGGACCCGGGACTGAAGCTTTCTTT CASSPRGPGTEAFF
. TRBJ2-1 . TRBV5-4 TGTGCCAGCAGCTTGGTGGCGGGGTCCTACAATGAGCAGTTCTTC CASSLVAGSYNEQFF
. TRBJ1-5 . TRBV5-1 TGCGCCAGCAGCTTGACAGGGCTCAATCAGCCCCAGCATTTT CASSLTGLNQPQHF
. TRBJ1-1 . TRBV6-6 TGTGCCAGCAGTTACTGGGAGGGAGGAACTGAAGCTTTCTTT CASSYWEGGTEAFF
. TRBJ1-1 . TRBV5-1 TGCGCCAGCAGCTTGTCTTTCCTCGGGGGCACTGAAGCTTTCTTT CASSLSFLGGTEAFF
. TRBJ2-7 . TRBV4-1 TGCGCCAGCAGCCAAGAACAGGGAAAATACGAGCAGTACTTC CASSQEQGKYEQYF
. TRBJ2-1 . TRBV6-4 TGTGCCAGCAGTGTGGCGGGTGAGCAGTTCTTC CASSVAGEQFF
TRBD2 TRBJ2-7 . TRBV7-2 TGTGCCAGCAGCGGGAGGGCCTGGTACGAGCAGTACTTC CASSGRAWYEQYF
. TRBJ1-1 . TRBV7-9 TGTGCCAGCGAGAGAACGGTCGGGGACACTGAAGCTTTCTTT CASERTVGDTEAFF
. TRBJ1-2 . TRBV15 TGTGCCACCAGCAGACCGACCGGGGTTAATTTGGGCTACACCTTC CATSRPTGVNLGYTF
TRBD2 TRBJ2-1 once TRBV24-1 TGTGCCACCAGTGTTCGGGAGGGCCGGTACAATGAGCAGTTCTTC CATSVREGRYNEQFF
. TRBJ2-3 . TRBV15 TGTGCCACCAGCAGAGGGGCGACAGGCGCCCGCACAGATACGCAGTATTTT CATSRGATGARTDTQYF
. TRBJ2-7 . TRBV10-3 TGTGCCATCAGTTCCGACATGTCCTACGAGCAGTACTTC CAISSDMSYEQYF
. TRBJ2-3 . TRBV18 TGTGCCAGCTCGCGTTCAGGGGCTTACTCCACAGATACGCAGTATTTT CASSRSGAYSTDTQYF
. TRBJ1-1 . TRBV7-9 TGTGCCAGCAGCCGGGCGGCGGACACTGAAGCTTTCTTT CASSRAADTEAFF
. TRBJ2-7 . TRBV3-1/TRBV3-2 TGTGCCAGCAGCCCCCGGGACGTCCTGCCCTACGAGCAGTACTTC CASSPRDVLPYEQYF
TRBD1 TRBJ2-1 . TRBV13 TGTGCCAGCAGCTTATGGGACAGGGGCTACAATGAGCAGTTCTTC CASSLWDRGYNEQFF
. TRBJ1-5 . TRBV30 TGTGCCTGGAGTGCCCAAGGCAATCAGCCCCAGCATTTT CAWSAQGNQPQHF
TRBD2 TRBJ2-7 . TRBV7-2 TGTGCCAGCAGCTTGGGGGGGACTAGCAAGTACGAGCAGTACTTC CASSLGGTSKYEQYF
TRBD2 TRBJ2-5 . TRBV3-1/TRBV3-2 TGTGCCAGCAGCTCAAGGACTAGCGGGCTTCAAGAGACCCAGTACTTC CASSSRTSGLQETQYF
. TRBJ2-4 . TRBV28 TGTGCCAGCAGTTCAAAAAACATTCAGTACTTC CASSSKNIQYF
TRBD1 TRBJ1-2 once TRBV5-1 TGCGCCAGCAGGGAAAACCGGGACAGGGATGGCTACACCTTC CASRENRDRDGYTF
. TRBJ1-1 . TRBV5-4 TGTGCCAGCAGCTTGGCGGGGGGATTTGAAGCTTTCTTT CASSLAGGFEAFF
TRBD2 TRBJ2-7 few TRBV4-3 TGCGCCAGCAGCCCGGCGGGACTACCCTACGAGCAGTACTTC CASSPAGLPYEQYF
. TRBJ1-6 . TRBV13 TGTGCCAGCAGCCTCGGGCCCCCGGGACCCCTCCACTTT CASSLGPPGPLHF
. TRBJ2-1 . TRBV7-2 TGTGCCAGCAGTCAAGGGCCTAGTGAGGGTGAGCAGTTCTTC CASSQGPSEGEQFF
TRBD1 TRBJ1-2 . TRBV19 TGTGCCAGTAGTATAGGGGCCCCGGGACAGGGGGCTCTAGGCTATGGCTACACCTTC CASSIGAPGQGALGYGYTF
. TRBJ2-7 . TRBV6-6 TGTGCCAGCAGTCCAGGGGACTACGAGCAGTACTTC CASSPGDYEQYF
. TRBJ2-7 many TRBV27 TGTGCCAGCAGTTTAGTGGCAGGGTCGGGAGAGCAGTACTTC CASSLVAGSGEQYF
TRBD1 TRBJ2-7 . TRBV6-2/TRBV6-3 TGTGCCAGCAGTGACAGGACAGGGCCCACCTACGAGCAGTACTTC CASSDRTGPTYEQYF